The clone carrying this T cell receptor beta chain is a singleton in its sample. These data originate in a study of blood T cells in healthy people across ages. Trimming removed 1 base from V and 3 bases from J; junction bases left unmatched: 4. The V gene's germline CDR1 is DFQATT and CDR2 SNEGSKA (reference sequence). This CDR3 spans 14 amino acids. It was with a sample-barcoded 5' primer and a J-beta primer mix that a second PCR of roughly 7 to 12 cycles was run. Using its own MiXCR run on the 5' RACE reads, TCRdb lists one record per CDR3 protein. Of about 620,000 distinct CDR3 sequences listed, 45% to 60% were seen once; the top ten hold less than 15%.

Sequenced input: blood. The chain employs TRBV20-1 and TRBJ2-7; 9 bases map to TRBD1. The source of this sequence is a woman over 75 in good health. Here the CDR3 DNA reads TGCAGTGCTAGAGGGGACAGGGAGGTCTACGAGCAGTACTTC. Encoded protein: CSARGDREVYEQYF.